A selection of T cell receptor beta chains follows, all from one sample in a study of shared clonotypes between healthy human individuals. Assay: immunoSEQ multiplex PCR; the TCRdb copy retains only in-frame clones and omits some. The data contain approximately 95,000 clones, about 68% of them singletons. The source material was memory CD8+ T cells sorted from blood. These receptors all come from a man younger than 45 in good health. Each CDR3 is given with its conserved first and last residue. The D gene is left open where the match is weak. Expanded clones get a size class; other rows say once, few or many, or leave the size out.

TRBJ2-1 | NA | TRBD1 | TRBV10-1 | TGCGCCAGCAGTGAACCAGGACAGGGGAAGTTCTTC | CASSEPGQGKFF
TRBJ2-1 | NA | TRBD2 | TRBV7-9 | TGTGCCAGCAGCTTGGAAATAGCGGGAGGGCCTACCAATGAGCAGTTCTTC | CASSLEIAGGPTNEQFF
TRBJ2-1 | NA | NA | TRBV7-3 | TGTGCCAGCAGCTACACGTCGGGGAGCTCCTACAATGAGCAGTTCTTC | CASSYTSGSSYNEQFF
TRBJ2-4 | once | TRBD1 | TRBV7-8 | TGTGCCAGCAGCTTTAGCAAGGATGCTCGGCAGGGGGCCTGGGACATTCAGTACTTC | CASSFSKDARQGAWDIQYF
TRBJ1-5 | many | TRBD1 | TRBV28 | TGTGCCAGCAGTTTGGGAACAGCAGGGGGTCAGCCCCAGCATTTT | CASSLGTAGGQPQHF
TRBJ2-4 | many | NA | TRBV6-4 | TGTGCCAGCAGTTACTCGACTGGGGCCAAAAACATTCAGTACTTC | CASSYSTGAKNIQYF
TRBJ2-5 | few | NA | TRBV5-6 | TGTGCCAGCAGCTTGTTTCTAGACCAAGAGACCCAGTACTTC | CASSLFLDQETQYF
TRBJ2-5 | few | NA | TRBV5-1 | TGCGCCAGCAGCACCGGGACCACAGCTCAAGAGACCCAGTACTTC | CASSTGTTAQETQYF
TRBJ2-7 | NA | NA | TRBV7-7 | TGTGCCAGCAGCCCGCCTTCGGGGGAGCAGTACTTC | CASSPPSGEQYF
TRBJ2-2 | NA | TRBD1 | TRBV5-4 | TGTGCCAGCGGGACAGAGGTGGACACCGGGGAGCTGTTTTTT | CASGTEVDTGELFF
TRBJ1-1 | NA | TRBD1 | TRBV7-9 | TGTGCCAGCAGCTTAGTAGGGACAGACACTGAAGCTTTCTTT | CASSLVGTDTEAFF
TRBJ1-1 | NA | TRBD1 | TRBV28 | TGTGCCAGCAGTCTTCCAGCCGGGACAGCGGCTATGAACACTGAAGCTTTCTTT | CASSLPAGTAAMNTEAFF
TRBJ1-5 | NA | TRBD1 | TRBV25-1 | TGTGCCAGGTTGGATGGGACAGCCCGTAGCAATCAGCCCCAGCATTTT | CARLDGTARSNQPQHF
TRBJ2-1 | NA | NA | TRBV18 | TGTGCCAGCTCACCTTATGTTAGCTCCTACAATGAGCAGTTCTTC | CASSPYVSSYNEQFF
TRBJ2-7 | NA | NA | TRBV28 | TGTGCCAGCAGTTGGAACTACGAGCAGTACTTC | CASSWNYEQYF
TRBJ2-5 | NA | NA | TRBV5-1 | TGCGCCAGCAGCTTAACCTGGCGCGAAGGCGGGACCCAGTACTTC | CASSLTWREGGTQYF
TRBJ2-7 | NA | TRBD2 | TRBV28 | TGTGCCAGCAGAAATAGCGGGTCTACCTACGAGCAGTACTTC | CASRNSGSTYEQYF
TRBJ2-5 | NA | NA | TRBV29-1 | TGCAGCGTTGACAGCCGGGCAGGGGGGGAGACCCAGTACTTC | CSVDSRAGGETQYF
TRBJ1-5 | once | NA | TRBV28 | TGTGCCAGCAGCCCTCGGGTGGGGGTAAATCAGCCCCAGCATTTT | CASSPRVGVNQPQHF
TRBJ2-7 | NA | TRBD2 | TRBV28 | TGTGCCAGCAGTTCAGCCGGACTAGCGGGAGTTTACGAGCAGTACTTC | CASSSAGLAGVYEQYF
TRBJ1-1 | few | NA | TRBV28 | TGTGCCAGCAGTCCAGTGGGACAACAGAACACTGAAGCTTTCTTT | CASSPVGQQNTEAFF
TRBJ2-7 | NA | NA | TRBV18 | TGTGCCAGCTCACCAAGGGGCCTACCCTACGAGCAGTACTTC | CASSPRGLPYEQYF
TRBJ1-5 | NA | NA | TRBV30 | TGTGCCTGGAGTTTGACAGGACGCAATCAGCCCCAGCATTTT | CAWSLTGRNQPQHF
TRBJ2-5 | NA | NA | TRBV7-9 | TGTGCCAGCAGCGAAAGGGCAGCTCAAGAGACCCAGTACTTC | CASSERAAQETQYF
TRBJ1-2 | many | NA | TRBV6-1 | TGTGCCAGCACTGAGAATTATGGCTACACCTTC | CASTENYGYTF
TRBJ2-3 | once | NA | TRBV4-3 | TGCGCCAGCAGCCAAGCACAGGGGGGGCACACAGATACGCAGTATTTT | CASSQAQGGHTDTQYF
TRBJ2-5 | NA | NA | TRBV5-4 | TGCGCCAGCAGCCAAGATCGGGCTAGGACCCTGGAGACCCAGTACTTC | CASSQDRARTLETQYF
TRBJ2-7 | NA | TRBD2 | TRBV27 | TGTGCCAGCAGTCGCGGGGGAGCCTACGAGCAGTACTTC | CASSRGGAYEQYF
TRBJ2-2 | NA | TRBD2 | TRBV6-6 | TGTGCCAGCAGACCCCGGACTAGCAGAAACACCGGGGAGCTGTTTTTT | CASRPRTSRNTGELFF
TRBJ2-1 | once | NA | TRBV11-1 | TGTGCCAGCAGCCGGGCGGGGTTGAATGAGCAGTTCTTC | CASSRAGLNEQFF
TRBJ2-3 | NA | TRBD2 | TRBV9 | TGTGCCAGCAGCGTAGCCGCGGGAGCGCCGGATACGCAGTATTTT | CASSVAAGAPDTQYF
TRBJ2-1 | NA | NA | TRBV5-4 | TGTGCCAGCAGTCTACAGGGAATGCATCTTGGTGAGCAGTTCTTC | CASSLQGMHLGEQFF
TRBJ2-5 | few | TRBD2 | TRBV2 | TGTGCCAGCAGGACCGGGACTAGCGGGAGCCAAGAGACCCAGTACTTC | CASRTGTSGSQETQYF
TRBJ2-7 | few | NA | TRBV11-2 | TGTGCCAGCAGTCCCTCCTACGAGCAGTACTTC | CASSPSYEQYF
TRBJ1-5 | NA | NA | TRBV19 | TGTGCCAGTAGTATCGTAAGAGGTTTTGGGCAGCCCCAGCATTTT | CASSIVRGFGQPQHF
TRBJ2-1 | NA | NA | TRBV7-9 | TGTGCCAGCAGCTCTACTAGGAACTCCTACAATGAGCAGTTCTTC | CASSSTRNSYNEQFF